The rows below give T cell receptor beta chains drawn from one sample of a study of CXCR3-negative and CXCR3-positive naive CD8 T cells. Using the 5' RACE reads, TCRdb records one entry per CDR3 protein without DNA. This sample contains 48,000 or so distinct CDR3 sequences. The specimen sequenced was memory CD8+ T cells from blood. These receptors all come from a human donor in good health. Some clones in this sample may be carry-over from other donors' samples. Both conserved end residues are part of each CDR3. The listing skips clone size in some rows; elsewhere it reads once, few, many or a size class.

J gene | V gene | clone size | CDR3 protein
TRBJ2-1 | TRBV6-6 | NA | CASSYSTGRNEQFF
TRBJ2-3 | TRBV20-1 | NA | CSARFGGESTDTQYF
TRBJ2-2 | TRBV7-9 | NA | CASSQTGNTGELFF
TRBJ2-3 | TRBV6-1 | NA | CASSIGQASDTQYF
TRBJ2-7 | TRBV28 | NA | CASSSRTGTELYEQYF
TRBJ2-7 | TRBV20-1 | medium-sized | CSAATGGSWEQYF
TRBJ2-1 | TRBV4-3 | NA | CASSQVRLVSGGDYPYNEQFF
TRBJ1-1 | TRBV28 | NA | CATDDRDQGAFF
TRBJ2-5 | TRBV9 | NA | CASSVTSGADGAETQYF
TRBJ2-1 | TRBV12-3/TRBV12-4 | NA | CASSLRDNEQFF
TRBJ2-7 | TRBV4-2 | NA | CASSQEPGLASEQYF
TRBJ2-7 | TRBV28 | medium-sized | CASSLYGQRSSYEQYF
TRBJ2-5 | TRBV28 | NA | CASSLRIAGETQYF
TRBJ1-3 | TRBV6-5 | NA | CASSLLRTPSSGNTIYF
TRBJ2-7 | TRBV4-3 | NA | CASSEGLAESYEQYF
TRBJ2-7 | TRBV29-1 | NA | CSVGQETYEQYF
TRBJ2-3 | TRBV12-3/TRBV12-4 | NA | CASGGPTDTQYF
TRBJ2-2 | TRBV9 | NA | CASSVEGGGTGELFF
TRBJ2-1 | TRBV5-1 | NA | CASSLARRGRAGNEQFF
TRBJ2-7 | TRBV6-5 | NA | CASSYGPGAYEQYF
TRBJ1-1 | TRBV29-1 | NA | CSVDPGTVNTEAFF
TRBJ2-7 | TRBV7-3 | NA | CASSLILGRSSYEQYF
TRBJ1-6 | TRBV9 | NA | CASSYLGSYNSPLHF
TRBJ2-1 | TRBV29-1 | NA | CSTGGLLDYEQFF
TRBJ1-2 | TRBV12-3/TRBV12-4 | NA | CASSPGGWTYYGYTF
TRBJ2-3 | TRBV5-6 | NA | CASSFGTGTQYF
TRBJ2-2 | TRBV27 | NA | CASSPMASGTTGELFF
TRBJ2-5 | TRBV6-2/TRBV6-3 | NA | CASRSGLEETQYF
TRBJ2-7 | TRBV6-2/TRBV6-3 | NA | CASSYDNSGPYEQYF
TRBJ1-1 | TRBV7-2 | NA | CASSFNPADTEAFF
TRBJ1-4 | TRBV20-1 | NA | CSARDLETNEKLFF
TRBJ2-3 | TRBV28 | NA | CASSLETSTDTQYF
TRBJ2-3 | TRBV2 | NA | CASRAGPHTDTQYF
TRBJ1-6 | TRBV20-1 | NA | CSAHDREGSPLHF
TRBJ2-3 | TRBV14 | NA | CASSSQPADTQYF
TRBJ2-1 | TRBV7-2 | NA | CASSLEDNSYNEQFF
TRBJ2-7 | TRBV3-1 | NA | CASSQDRGSIAYEQYF
TRBJ2-7 | TRBV10-2 | NA | CASMGQSYEQYF